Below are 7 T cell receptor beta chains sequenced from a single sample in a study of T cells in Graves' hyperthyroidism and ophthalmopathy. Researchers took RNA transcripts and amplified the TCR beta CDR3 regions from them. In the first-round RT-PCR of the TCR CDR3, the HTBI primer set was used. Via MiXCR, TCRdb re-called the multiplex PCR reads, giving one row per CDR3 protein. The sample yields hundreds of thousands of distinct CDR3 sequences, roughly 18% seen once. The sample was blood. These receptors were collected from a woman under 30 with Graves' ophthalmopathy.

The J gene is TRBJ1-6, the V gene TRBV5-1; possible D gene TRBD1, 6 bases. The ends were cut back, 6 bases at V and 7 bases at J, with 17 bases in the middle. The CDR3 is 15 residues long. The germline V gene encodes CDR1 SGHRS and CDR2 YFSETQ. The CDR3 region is CASTQWGAQNSPLHF. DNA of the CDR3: TGCGCCAGCACCCAGTGGGGGGCACAAAATTCACCCCTCCACTTT.

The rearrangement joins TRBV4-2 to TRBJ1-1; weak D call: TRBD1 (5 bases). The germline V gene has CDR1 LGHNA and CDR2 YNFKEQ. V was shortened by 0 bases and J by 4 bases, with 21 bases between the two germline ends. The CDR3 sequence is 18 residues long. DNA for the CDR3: TGTGCCAGCAGCCAAGATCTAATGGCCAGGGCCCATGTCACTGAAGCTTTCTTT. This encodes CASSQDLMARAHVTEAFF.

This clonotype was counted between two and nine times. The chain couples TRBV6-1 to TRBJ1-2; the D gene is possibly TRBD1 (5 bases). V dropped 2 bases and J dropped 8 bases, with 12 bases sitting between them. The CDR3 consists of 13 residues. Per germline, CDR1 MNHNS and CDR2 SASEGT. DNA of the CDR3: TGTGCCAGCAGTGAACCCCCAGGGCACGGCTACACCTTC. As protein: CASSEPPGHGYTF.

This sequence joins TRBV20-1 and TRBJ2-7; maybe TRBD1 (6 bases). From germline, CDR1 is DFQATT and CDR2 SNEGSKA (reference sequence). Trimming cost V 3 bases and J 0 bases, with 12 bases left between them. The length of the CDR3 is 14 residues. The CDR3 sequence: CSASEGGRSYEQYF. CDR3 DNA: TGCAGTGCTAGTGAAGGGGGTCGCTCCTACGAGCAGTACTTC.

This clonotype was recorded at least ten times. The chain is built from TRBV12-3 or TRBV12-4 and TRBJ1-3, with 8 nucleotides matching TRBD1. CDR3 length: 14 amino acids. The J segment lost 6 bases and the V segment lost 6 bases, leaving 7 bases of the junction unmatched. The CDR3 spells CASRRTGLENTIYF. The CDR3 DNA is TGTGCCAGCAGACGGACAGGGTTGGAAAACACCATATATTTT.

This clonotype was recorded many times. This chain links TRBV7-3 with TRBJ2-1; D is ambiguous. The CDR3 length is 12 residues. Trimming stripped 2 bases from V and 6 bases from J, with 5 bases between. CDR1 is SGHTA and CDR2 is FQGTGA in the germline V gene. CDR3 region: CASSLDGNEQFF. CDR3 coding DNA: TGTGCCAGCAGCTTAGACGGCAATGAGCAGTTCTTC.

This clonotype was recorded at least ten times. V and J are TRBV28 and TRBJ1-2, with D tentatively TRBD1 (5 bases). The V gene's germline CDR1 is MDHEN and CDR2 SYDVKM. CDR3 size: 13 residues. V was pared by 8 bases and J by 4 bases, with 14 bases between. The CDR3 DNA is TGTGCCAGCGAGGGGCCAGGGCTCTATGGCTACACCTTC. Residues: CASEGPGLYGYTF.